The 30 T cell receptor beta chains listed next were all sequenced from one sample in a study of cytomegalovirus exposure and HLA in healthy donors. Profiled with immunoSEQ multiplex PCR; TCRdb holds only in-frame clones, not every one. Of some 80,000 clones in the sample, 96% were seen once. Sequenced: PBMCs. The source is a woman under 30 in good health and CMV-seronegative.

The chain joins TRBV4-2 to TRBJ1-5, with D possibly TRBD1 on 6 matching bases. This CDR3 has 16 residues. From germline, CDR1 is LGHNA and CDR2 YNFKEQ. Trimming stripped 0 bases from V and 6 bases from J, with 15 bases between. The CDR3 nucleotides read TGTGCCAGCAGCCAAGACGAACAGGGCTCCGGTCAGCCCCAGCATTTT. It translates to CASSQDEQGSGQPQHF.

This chain connects TRBV28 to TRBJ1-1, with TRBD1 matching 7 bases. The V and J ends lost 5 bases and 7 bases, in that order; junction bases with no gene match: 13. The CDR3 spans 15 residues. Per the germline V gene, CDR1 is MDHEN and CDR2 is SYDVKM. This chain's CDR3 is CASSPPPGTAFEAFF. CDR3 nucleotide sequence: TGTGCCAGCAGTCCCCCGCCCGGGACAGCGTTTGAAGCTTTCTTT.

J is TRBJ2-1 and V is TRBV6-5, with 12 bases identical to TRBD2. CDR1 and CDR2 from the germline V gene are MNHEY and SVGAGI. This CDR3 comprises 15 residues. Trimming cost V 8 bases and J 8 bases; bases outside gene matches: 10. The CDR3, as DNA: TGTGCCAGCGGGACTTCTAGCGGGAGGGGGGATGAGCAGTTCTTC. Its translation: CASGTSSGRGDEQFF.

This chain joins TRBV30 and TRBJ2-1, with D tentatively TRBD2 (7 bases). The CDR3 totals 12 residues. Germline V gene data show CDR1 as GTSNPN and CDR2 as SVGIG (reference sequence). Trimming pared 3 bases from V and 10 bases from J, leaving 13 bases between. CDR3 nucleotide sequence: TGTGCCTGGAGGTGGGGGGGCGGGGAGCAGTTCTTC. The encoded protein is CAWRWGGGEQFF.

This chain links TRBV4-1 with TRBJ2-7, with 9 bases matching TRBD1. Per the germline V gene, CDR1 is MGHRA and CDR2 is YSYEKL. The trim removed 4 bases at V and 2 bases at J, leaving 3 bases unmatched. The CDR3 consists of 14 residues. The CDR3 is CASSLGTGPYEQYF. The CDR3 DNA is TGCGCCAGCAGCCTTGGGACAGGGCCCTACGAGCAGTACTTC.

This chain links TRBV4-1 with TRBJ2-1; 14 bases match TRBD2. The ends lost 5 bases at V and 1 base at J; junction bases unmatched: 7. The germline V gene has CDR1 MGHRA and CDR2 YSYEKL. The CDR3 contains 18 residues. CDR3 nucleotides: TGCGCCAGCAGCTCCCGAGGGACTAGCGGGAGTTCCTACAATGAGCAGTTCTTC. As protein: CASSSRGTSGSSYNEQFF.

The V and J genes are TRBV6-5 and TRBJ1-5; the D gene is possibly TRBD1 (6 bases). The CDR3 has 15 amino acids. V lost 5 bases and J lost 3, with 14 bases in between. Germline loops: CDR1 MNHEY, CDR2 SVGAGI. CDR3 in DNA: TGTGCCAGCAGTCCAGAGGGGGGGATCAATCAGCCCCAGCATTTT. As protein: CASSPEGGINQPQHF.

The V call is TRBV9, the J call TRBJ2-7; 8 bases align to TRBD2. V shed 0 bases, J shed 0 bases, and the junction held 2 bases outside the gene matches. Per the germline V gene, CDR1 is SGDLS and CDR2 is YYNGEE. This CDR3 comprises 15 residues. The CDR3 loop reads CASSVEAGDSYEQYF. The CDR3, as DNA: TGTGCCAGCAGCGTAGAAGCGGGAGACTCCTACGAGCAGTACTTC.

V and J are TRBV18 and TRBJ2-4, with 8 bases aligning to TRBD2. CDR1 KGHSH and CDR2 LQKENI come from the germline V gene. J was trimmed by 2 bases and V by 0 bases; bases with no gene match: 6. This CDR3 is 17 amino acids long. The DNA for the CDR3 is TGTGCCAGCTCACCACCACTGGCGGGAGGATCCAAAAACATTCAGTACTTC. This gives the protein CASSPPLAGGSKNIQYF. Using reference TRBV18 and TRBJ2-4 for the parts outside the CDR3, the full variable domain is NAGVMQNPRHLVRRRGQEARLRCSPMKGHSHVYWYRQLPEEGLKFMVYLQKENIIDESGMPKERFSAEFPKEGPSILRIQQVVRGDSAAYFCASSPPLAGGSKNIQYFGAGTRLSVL.

This clone was picked up one time. The chain's CDR3 is CASRPDSNEQFF. The CDR3 coding sequence is TGTGCCAGCAGGCCGGACTCCAATGAGCAGTTCTTC. J is TRBJ2-1 and V is TRBV6-1; possibly TRBD2 for D (5 bases). The germline V and J ends were trimmed by 6 bases and 6 bases, with 9 bases remaining between them. Germline-derived CDR1 and CDR2 are MNHNS and SASEGT. This CDR3 is built from 12 residues.

This clone showed up just once. The V call is TRBV5-1, the J call TRBJ2-3; D gene uncertain. Trimming removed 0 bases at V and 6 bases at J, with 17 bases between. The CDR3 spans 16 residues. Looked up from germline, CDR1 is SGHRS and CDR2 is YFSETQ. This CDR3 reads CASSLVLSTEWDTQYF. For the CDR3, the DNA is TGCGCCAGCAGCTTGGTACTGTCTACTGAGTGGGATACGCAGTATTTT.

The V call is TRBV18, the J call TRBJ1-1; D perhaps matches TRBD1 (5 bases). Germline V CDR1 and CDR2: KGHSH, LQKENI. Trimming left V 2 bases short and J 1 base short, with 11 bases between. The CDR3 has 15 amino acids. The CDR3 DNA is TGTGCCAGCTCACCATCACAGGAAGAGAACACTGAAGCTTTCTTT. Its protein product is CASSPSQEENTEAFF.

The V call is TRBV10-3, the J call TRBJ2-3; 7 nucleotides agree with TRBD2. Germline CDR1 ENHRY, CDR2 SYGVKD. The J segment lost 2 bases and the V segment lost 11 bases, leaving 7 bases of the junction unmatched. This CDR3 contains 13 residues. Here the CDR3 reads CAVREGPTDTQYF. Here the CDR3 DNA reads TGTGCCGTTAGGGAGGGCCCCACAGATACGCAGTATTTT.

This chain links TRBV27 with TRBJ2-5; D perhaps matches TRBD2 (6 bases). V was cut by 6 bases and J by 2 bases, with 16 bases left in between. The germline gives CDR1 MNHEY, CDR2 SMNVEV (reference sequence). The CDR3 sequence is 15 residues long. The CDR3 spells CASSNLATNQETQYF. CDR3 sequence (DNA): TGTGCCAGCAGCAACCTAGCGACCAATCAAGAGACCCAGTACTTC.

V is TRBV19 and J is TRBJ1-2; D unresolved. Germline CDR1 is LNHDA and CDR2 is SQIVND (reference sequence). V was trimmed by 6 bases and J by 4 bases, leaving 15 bases between them. This CDR3 is 14 amino acids long. CDR3 region: CASRTLAEIYGYTF. CDR3 bases: TGTGCCAGTAGGACCCTAGCGGAGATCTATGGCTACACCTTC. Full variable domain (outside the CDR3, taken from reference TRBV19 and TRBJ1-2): DGGITQSPKYLFRKEGQNVTLSCEQNLNHDAMYWYRQDPGQGLRLIYYSQIVNDFQKGDIAEGYSVSREKKESFPLTVTSAQKNPTAFYLCASRTLAEIYGYTFGSGTRLTVV.

The V gene is TRBV30, the J gene TRBJ2-1; 15 bases map to TRBD2. The CDR3 contains 14 residues. Looked up from germline, CDR1 is GTSNPN and CDR2 is SVGIG (reference sequence). V was clipped by 4 bases and J by 9 bases; unmatched bases: 4. The CDR3 DNA reads as TGTGCCTGGAATCCGGGACTAGCGGGAGGTGAGCAGTTCTTC. It specifies CAWNPGLAGGEQFF.

The chain carries TRBV27 and TRBJ1-1, with TRBD1 matching 11 bases. Unmatched junction bases numbered 9, after V lost 6 bases and J lost 0 bases. This CDR3 has 17 residues. The germline gives CDR1 MNHEY, CDR2 SMNVEV (reference sequence). The CDR3, as DNA: TGTGCCAGCAGCCCCGGACAGGGGGCCTTTTTGAACACTGAAGCTTTCTTT. This encodes CASSPGQGAFLNTEAFF.

The gene calls are TRBV7-6 and TRBJ2-1; D may be TRBD2 (5 bases). The germline V gene encodes CDR1 SGHVS and CDR2 FNYEAQ. V lost 1 base and J lost 9, with 10 bases in between. CDR3 length equals 13 residues. The CDR3 nucleotides are TGTGCCAGCAGCTTAGTTGACTACGGTGAGCAGTTCTTC. It specifies CASSLVDYGEQFF.

This rearrangement joins TRBV9 to TRBJ2-7; TRBD1 aligns across 8 bases. This CDR3 spans 15 amino acids. Germline V CDR1 and CDR2: SGDLS, YYNGEE. The J segment lost 1 base and the V segment lost 0 bases, leaving 3 bases of the junction unmatched. The CDR3 DNA is TGTGCCAGCAGCGTAGGGACAGGGAATTCCTACGAGCAGTACTTC. It encodes CASSVGTGNSYEQYF.

This rearrangement joins TRBV30 to TRBJ1-5; no clear D gene. Deletions cut 2 bases from V and 0 bases from J, with 8 bases between. Germline V gene data show CDR1 as GTSNPN and CDR2 as SVGIG (reference sequence). This CDR3 has 14 amino acids. The CDR3: CAWSPYSSNQPQHF. The DNA for the CDR3 is TGTGCCTGGAGTCCGTACAGTAGCAATCAGCCCCAGCATTTT.

V gene TRBV5-1 combines with J gene TRBJ1-1; no clear D. The V end was cut by 5 bases, the J end by 4 bases, with 9 bases between. The germline V gene has CDR1 SGHRS and CDR2 YFSETQ. The CDR3 is 12 amino acids. This CDR3 is CASRDSSTEAFF. CDR3 in DNA: TGCGCCAGCAGGGACTCATCCACTGAAGCTTTCTTT.

V usage is TRBV28 and J usage is TRBJ2-7, with 9 bases that match TRBD1. V shed 6 bases, J shed 2 bases, and the junction held 14 bases outside the gene matches. CDR3 length: 17 residues. CDR1 MDHEN and CDR2 SYDVKM come from the germline V gene. CDR3 protein: CASSQPGQGIGAYEQYF. The CDR3, as DNA: TGTGCCAGCAGCCAACCGGGACAGGGTATTGGGGCCTACGAGCAGTACTTC.

This clone has just one count. This rearrangement joins TRBV19 to TRBJ1-5; tentatively, D is TRBD1 (6 bases). V was trimmed by 4 bases and J by 9 bases, leaving 16 bases between them. CDR3 length equals 14 residues. CDR1 LNHDA and CDR2 SQIVND come from the germline V gene (reference sequence). Written as DNA, the CDR3 is TGTGCCAGTAGTAGCCGAGAGGGGGATCCGCCCCAGCATTTT. It translates to CASSSREGDPPQHF.

Turning to this clone: This sample includes further DNA sequences coding for the same CDR3. The chain has TRBV6-4 and TRBJ1-5; no clear D. Germline V gene sequence: CDR1 MRHNA, CDR2 SNTAGT. With 5 bases removed from V and 4 bases from J, the gap between germline ends came to 9 bases. The length of the CDR3 is 13 residues. Here the CDR3 reads CASSPTVNQPQHF. In DNA, the CDR3 is TGTGCCAGCAGTCCGACTGTGAATCAGCCCCAGCATTTT.

The rearrangement uses TRBV18 and TRBJ2-7; TRBD2 might be the D (7 bases). Trimming pared 6 bases from V and 7 bases from J, leaving 13 bases between. CDR1 KGHSH and CDR2 LQKENI come from the germline V gene. This CDR3 contains 12 residues. The CDR3 coding sequence is TGTGCCAGCTCCCCGGGGGGCAGGGAGCAGTACTTC. This encodes CASSPGGREQYF.

The chain employs TRBV5-1 and TRBJ2-3, with TRBD1 matching 9 bases. This CDR3 has 15 amino acids. Germline CDR1 is SGHRS and CDR2 is YFSETQ. V was clipped by 6 bases and J by 3 bases; unmatched bases: 8. The CDR3 loop reads CASTQDRGDTDTQYF. The CDR3 region has the DNA TGCGCCAGCACTCAAGACAGGGGGGATACAGATACGCAGTATTTT.

This sequence joins TRBV6-5 and TRBJ2-3, with D maybe TRBD1 (6 bases). Germline values: CDR1 MNHEY, CDR2 SVGAGI. CDR3 length: 16 amino acids. The V end was cut by 2 bases, the J end by 1 base, with 13 bases between. The CDR3 loop is CASSYTAGAGTDTQYF. CDR3 nucleotides: TGTGCCAGCAGTTACACAGCAGGGGCCGGCACAGATACGCAGTATTTT.

The chain couples TRBV5-1 to TRBJ1-2; tentatively, D is TRBD1 (6 bases). Between the trimmed V and J ends, which lost 5 bases and 4 bases, there was a span of 12 bases. Germline loops: CDR1 SGHRS, CDR2 YFSETQ. The CDR3 has 13 amino acids. In DNA form, the CDR3 reads TGCGCCAGCAGTGATACAGGGTTCTATGGCTACACCTTC. This translates into CASSDTGFYGYTF.

The V gene is TRBV19, the J gene TRBJ2-7; no clear D. Trimming shortened V by 1 base and J by 6 bases, and 13 bases separated the two germline ends. Germline V gene data show CDR1 as LNHDA and CDR2 as SQIVND (reference sequence). The CDR3 covers 14 residues. This CDR3 is CASSIGGRFAEQYF. CDR3 DNA: TGTGCCAGTAGTATAGGTGGCAGGTTCGCCGAGCAGTACTTC.

This chain joins TRBV18 and TRBJ2-7, with 12 bases identical to TRBD1. The CDR3 covers 15 residues. Looked up from germline, CDR1 is KGHSH and CDR2 is LQKENI. With 2 bases clipped from V and 5 bases from J, the junction kept 4 bases outside the gene matches. For the CDR3, the DNA is TGTGCCAGCTCACCATTGGGACAGGGGGCCCACGAGCAGTACTTC. It is translated as CASSPLGQGAHEQYF.